This TCR beta chain was sequenced during a study of beta chain features in type 1 diabetes. All of the isolated RNA was reverse transcribed, so expressed TCRB transcripts were sequenced. Only in-frame clones appear in the TCRdb table, and some are missing; sequencing was by immunoSEQ multiplex PCR. The repertoire consists of about 660,000 clones, with more than 13% occurring once and the leading ten covering 0.035% to 0.04%. Study-level points and caveats: All four CD4+ subsets from Type 1 diabetes patients carried moderately but significantly shorter TCRB CDR3s. Shorter templates might be favored by PCR, equally in patients and controls.

This clone turned up a few times. What it binds is unknown. Per the germline V gene, CDR1 is DFQATT and CDR2 is SNEGSKA (reference sequence). Trimming cost V 6 bases and J 10 bases, with 10 bases left between them. This CDR3 contains 10 residues. The clonotype was recovered from a man aged 18 to 29 with type 1 diabetes. The specimen was naive CD4+ T cells from blood. The chain carries TRBV20-1 and TRBJ2-1; D is possibly TRBD1 (5 bases). The CDR3 loop reads CSAGAGEQFF. CDR3 coding DNA: TGCAGTGCAGGGGCTGGCGAGCAGTTCTTC.